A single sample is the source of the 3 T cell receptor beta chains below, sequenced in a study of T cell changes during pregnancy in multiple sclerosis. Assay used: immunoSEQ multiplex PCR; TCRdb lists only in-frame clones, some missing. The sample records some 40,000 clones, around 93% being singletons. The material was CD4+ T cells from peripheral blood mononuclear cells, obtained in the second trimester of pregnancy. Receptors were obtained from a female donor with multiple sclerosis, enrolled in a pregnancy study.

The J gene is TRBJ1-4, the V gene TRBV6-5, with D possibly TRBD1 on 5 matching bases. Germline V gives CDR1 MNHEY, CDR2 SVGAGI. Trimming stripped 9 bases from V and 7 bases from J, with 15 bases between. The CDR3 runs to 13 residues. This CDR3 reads CASKRQGGEKLFF. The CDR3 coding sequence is TGTGCCAGTAAACGGCAGGGAGGTGAAAAACTGTTTTTT.

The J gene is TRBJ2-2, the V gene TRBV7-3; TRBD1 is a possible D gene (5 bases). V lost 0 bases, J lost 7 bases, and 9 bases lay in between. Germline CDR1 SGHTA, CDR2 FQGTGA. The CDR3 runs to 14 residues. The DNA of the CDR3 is TGTGCCAGCAGCTTAACAGGGGATGTCGGGGAGCTGTTTTTT. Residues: CASSLTGDVGELFF. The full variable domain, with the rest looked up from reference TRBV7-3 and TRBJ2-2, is GAGVSQTPSNKVTEKGKYVELRCDPISGHTALYWYRQSLGQGPEFLIYFQGTGAADDSGLPNDRFFAVRPEGSVSTLKIQRTERGDSAVYLCASSLTGDVGELFFGEGSRLTVL.

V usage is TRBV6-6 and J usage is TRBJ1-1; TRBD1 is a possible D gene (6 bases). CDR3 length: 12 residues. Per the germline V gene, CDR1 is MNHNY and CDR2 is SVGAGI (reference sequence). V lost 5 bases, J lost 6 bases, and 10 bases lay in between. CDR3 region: CASSNREPEAFF. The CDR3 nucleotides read TGTGCCAGCAGTAACAGGGAGCCTGAAGCTTTCTTT.